Here is one T cell receptor beta chain with its context. What it binds is unknown. The Oncomine TCR Beta short-read assay sequenced DNA from cultured CD4+ T cells. TCRdb called the PCR reads again in MiXCR, with one record for every CDR3 protein. Of about 19,000 distinct CDR3 sequences in the sample, roughly three fifths were seen once. The data are from a study of vaccination and CD4 T cells after COVID-19. General study results and limits: Among convalescent patients, a median approximately 90% of reactive clones emerged only after vaccination. Spike mono-reactivity was found in 304 of 307 vaccine-specific clones from convalescent patients.

The treatment was: approximately nine-day PBMC culture with coronavirus spike peptide pools or control peptides (ViraFEST assay). The dates of positive PCR tests extended from March through December 2020 and came before the US Alpha, Beta and Delta variants. The V and J ends lost 1 base and 3 bases respectively, with 10 bases between them. Germline values: CDR1 DFQATT, CDR2 SNEGSKA (reference sequence). This CDR3 region has 13 residues. This chain links TRBV20-1 with TRBJ2-7; D gene ambiguous. The sequence derives from a human donor who had recovered from COVID-19. Sequencing was done on a sample of CD4+ T cells from blood, cultured in vitro. Written as DNA, the CDR3 is TGCAGTGCTAGAGGGGATACCTTCTACGAGCAGTACTTC. The encoded protein is CSARGDTFYEQYF.